What follows are 15 T cell receptor beta chains derived from one specimen sequenced in a study of identical twins. TCRdb re-derived calls from the 5' RACE reads in MiXCR, one entry per CDR3 protein. The sample comprises over 600,000 distinct CDR3 sequences, 21% of which are singletons, and about 4.5% rests with the top ten. This same sample was also part of a study on T cells expressing NK-cell markers.

The material sequenced was PBMCs. The receptors were gathered from a woman aged 18-29 years in good health.

This clonotype was counted only a few times. The genes are TRBV20-1 and TRBJ2-1; D call uncertain. The CDR3 runs to 11 residues. Deletions cut 5 bases from V and 6 bases from J, with 8 bases between. Germline CDR1 reads DFQATT; CDR2 reads SNEGSKA (reference sequence). The CDR3 DNA is TGCAGTGCTGGGCCCGTCAATGAGCAGTTCTTC. Its translation is CSAGPVNEQFF.

This clonotype was seen a handful of times. The genes are TRBV12-3 or TRBV12-4 and TRBJ2-1, with D possibly being TRBD2 (6 bases). The CDR3 consists of 14 residues. The V end was cut by 6 bases, the J end by 4 bases, with 13 bases between. The CDR3 coding sequence is TGTGCCAGCAGATGGCGGGACTTATACAATGAGCAGTTCTTC. Residues: CASRWRDLYNEQFF.

This clonotype has ten or more counts. The chain is built from TRBV12-3 or TRBV12-4 and TRBJ1-1; D is perhaps TRBD1 (5 bases). The V end was cut by 2 bases, the J end by 1 base, with 8 bases between. The CDR3 is made up of 14 amino acids. CDR3 region: CASSLTGRNTEAFF. The CDR3 DNA sequence: TGTGCCAGCAGTTTAACAGGCCGGAACACTGAAGCTTTCTTT.

In its sample, this clonotype was seen a few times. V is TRBV20-1 and J is TRBJ1-1, with D perhaps matching TRBD1 (5 bases). V was clipped by 2 bases and J by 4 bases, with 17 bases between them. The CDR3 length is 15 residues. Germline assignment: CDR1 DFQATT and CDR2 SNEGSKA (reference sequence). The CDR3 loop reads CSARKAEGRGTEAFF. In DNA, the CDR3 is TGCAGTGCTAGAAAAGCAGAGGGTAGGGGCACTGAAGCTTTCTTT.

Only a few counts were recorded for this clonotype. The V call is TRBV20-1, the J call TRBJ2-7; 7 bases fit TRBD1. Germline assignment: CDR1 DFQATT and CDR2 SNEGSKA (reference sequence). The CDR3 covers 17 residues. The junction had 24 bases not matched to a gene; V was cut back by 6 bases and J by 7 bases. The DNA for the CDR3 is TGCAGTGCCCCAGGGGGTAGTGGTGGGACAGTCCCCGGGGAGCAGTACTTC. Amino acid sequence: CSAPGGSGGTVPGEQYF.

This clonotype was recorded a few times. CDR3 protein: CSASHTSGSRHEQFF. The CDR3 DNA sequence: TGCAGTGCTAGCCATACTAGCGGGAGTCGCCATGAGCAGTTCTTC. V gene TRBV20-1 combines with J gene TRBJ2-1; TRBD2 aligns across 11 bases. Germline CDR1 is DFQATT and CDR2 is SNEGSKA (reference sequence). Losses at the gene ends were 3 bases for V and 8 bases for J; bases not matched to a gene: 9. This CDR3 contains 15 residues.

The chain recombines TRBV7-2 with TRBJ2-1; no reliable D call. CDR3 size: 16 residues. Germline V lookup: CDR1 SGHTA, CDR2 FQGNSA. Trimming took 1 base from V and 0 from J, leaving 10 bases between them. The CDR3 DNA follows: TGTGCCAGCAGCTTAGAAGGCTCCAGCTCCTACAATGAGCAGTTCTTC. Protein product: CASSLEGSSSYNEQFF. The entire variable domain, with the rest obtained from reference TRBV7-2 and TRBJ2-1, is as follows: GAGVSQSPSNKVTEKGKDVELRCDPISGHTALYWYRQSLGQGLEFLIYFQGNSAPDKSGLPSDRFSAERTGGSVSTLTIQRTQQEDSAVYLCASSLEGSSSYNEQFFGPGTRLTVL.

This clonotype showed up just once. The rearrangement links TRBV11-1 to TRBJ2-3; 13 bases agree with TRBD2. This CDR3 region has 20 residues. J was trimmed by 3 bases and V by 5 bases; bases with no gene match: 17. Per germline, CDR1 SGHAT and CDR2 FQDESV (reference sequence). The CDR3 coding sequence is TGTGCCAGCAGCCACCCCGCGGGACTAGCGGGATACGACCGGACAGATACGCAGTATTTT. This codes for CASSHPAGLAGYDRTDTQYF.

This clonotype was counted ten times or more. The V gene is TRBV29-1, the J gene TRBJ2-7; D not certain. The CDR3 spans 13 residues. V lost 4 bases and J lost 0, with 10 bases in between. In germline, CDR1 is SQVTM, CDR2 ANQGSEA. CDR3 DNA: TGCAGCGTTGTCCTAGGGTCCTCCTACGAGCAGTACTTC. This translates into CSVVLGSSYEQYF.

Only a few counts were recorded for this clonotype. The chain carries TRBV12-3 or TRBV12-4 and TRBJ2-7; D is perhaps TRBD2 (6 bases). V was clipped by 8 bases and J by 2 bases, with 7 bases between them. The CDR3 runs 11 residues. CDR3 loop: CASGGTYEQYF. The CDR3 DNA sequence: TGTGCCAGCGGGGGGACCTACGAGCAGTACTTC.

This clonotype was counted between two and nine times. This chain joins TRBV5-1 and TRBJ2-1; possible D gene TRBD2, 5 bases. Trimming removed 2 bases from V and 7 bases from J, with 13 bases in between. The CDR3 is 14 residues long. Germline-derived CDR1 and CDR2 are SGHRS and YFSETQ. In DNA form, the CDR3 reads TGCGCCAGCAGCTTTACAAGCGGCCTTAATGAGCAGTTCTTC. It is translated as CASSFTSGLNEQFF.

V is TRBV20-1 and J is TRBJ2-3; TRBD2 might be the D (5 bases). The CDR3 sequence is 15 residues long. Germline V gives CDR1 DFQATT, CDR2 SNEGSKA (reference sequence). Trimming pared 1 base from V and 0 bases from J, leaving 11 bases between. CDR3 in DNA: TGCAGTGCTAGAGTCCCGTGGACTAGCACAGATACGCAGTATTTT. Its translation is CSARVPWTSTDTQYF.

V usage is TRBV5-4 and J usage is TRBJ2-2; D not certain. This CDR3 has 15 residues. With 4 bases removed from V and 1 base from J, the gap between germline ends came to 11 bases. Germline values: CDR1 SGHNT, CDR2 YYREEE (reference sequence). CDR3 residues: CASSPGRQNTGELFF. The CDR3 bases are TGTGCCAGCAGCCCAGGACGTCAGAACACCGGGGAGCTGTTTTTT.

The chain has TRBV11-2 and TRBJ2-7, with D tentatively TRBD2 (6 bases). V lost 3 bases and J 0 bases, leaving 21 bases between the germline ends. CDR3 length: 18 residues. CDR1 SGHAT and CDR2 FQNNGV come from the germline V gene. Here the CDR3 reads CASSFSDFLRGISYEQYF. The CDR3 DNA reads TGTGCCAGCAGCTTTTCGGATTTCCTACGGGGGATCTCCTACGAGCAGTACTTC.

The rearrangement joins TRBV7-6 to TRBJ1-2; TRBD1 is a possible D gene (6 bases). From germline, CDR1 is SGHVS and CDR2 FNYEAQ. The CDR3 length is 16 residues. V lost 5 bases and J 7 bases, leaving 23 bases between the germline ends. For the CDR3, the DNA is TGTGCCAGCAGCGCAGGGCGGGACACCGTAACTGGTGGCTACACCTTC. It yields the protein CASSAGRDTVTGGYTF.